These 30 T cell receptor beta chains originate from one sample sequenced in a study of T cell responses to AZD1222 COVID-19 vaccine. The protocol was immunoSEQ multiplex PCR, while the TCRdb copy is restricted to in-frame clones and leaves out a portion. Of 45,000 to 65,000 clones listed, approximately 88% are singletons. Sequencing used peripheral blood, obtained on day 0 of AZD1222 vaccination. All receptors derive from an adult in good health.

This chain connects TRBV11-2 to TRBJ1-6, with 7 bases fitting TRBD1. V trimming: 4 bases; J trimming: 6 bases; junction bases outside the gene matches: 9. From germline, CDR1 is SGHAT and CDR2 FQNNGV. The CDR3 is made up of 16 amino acids. CDR3 nucleotide sequence: TGTGCCAGCAGCTGGGAGGGTGGGACAGCTAATTCACCCCTCCACTTT. It translates to CASSWEGGTANSPLHF.

The chain has TRBV5-5 and TRBJ2-1; 9 bases are a match to TRBD2. The CDR3 covers 15 residues. V shed 4 bases and J 5 bases; nucleotides not matched to a gene: 7. Germline CDR1 and CDR2: SGHKS and YYEKEE (reference sequence). The CDR3 loop is CASSNRLAEDNEQFF. The CDR3 bases are TGTGCCAGCAGCAACCGACTAGCGGAAGACAATGAGCAGTTCTTC.

V and J are TRBV19 and TRBJ2-6, with TRBD1 matching 8 bases. Per the germline V gene, CDR1 is LNHDA and CDR2 is SQIVND (reference sequence). The CDR3 runs 17 residues. V was pared by 6 bases and J by 2 bases, with 9 bases of the junction left unmatched. The CDR3 reads CASSNTGGSAGANVLTF. In DNA form, the CDR3 reads TGTGCCAGTAGCAACACAGGGGGTAGCGCTGGGGCCAACGTCCTGACTTTC.

V and J are TRBV6-6 and TRBJ2-1, with 14 bases aligning to TRBD2. After removal of 6 bases from V and 7 bases from J, the junction contained 8 bases not matched to a gene. Germline V CDR1 and CDR2: MNHNY, SVGAGI (reference sequence). The CDR3 has 16 amino acids. Here the CDR3 DNA reads TGTGCCAGCAGGGATACTGGGACTAGCGGGAGAAATGAGCAGTTCTTC. Translated: CASRDTGTSGRNEQFF.

The V call is TRBV7-9, the J call TRBJ2-1, with D perhaps matching TRBD1 (5 bases). V lost 1 base, J lost 7 bases, and 11 bases lay in between. This CDR3 has 14 amino acids. Germline V gene sequence: CDR1 SEHNR, CDR2 FQNEAQ (reference sequence). CDR3 region: CASSLGGSTNEQFF. The CDR3 bases are TGTGCCAGCAGCTTAGGGGGCTCGACTAATGAGCAGTTCTTC.

This clone appeared a few times. As DNA, the CDR3 is TGCGCCAGCAGCTTGGAGGGTCAGGGGTCGTTTGGCTACACCTTC. This encodes CASSLEGQGSFGYTF. The V gene is TRBV5-1, the J gene TRBJ1-2; the D gene is possibly TRBD1 (6 bases). V was trimmed by 0 bases and J by 7 bases, leaving 16 bases between them. The CDR3 length is 15 residues. Germline V lookup: CDR1 SGHRS, CDR2 YFSETQ.

The gene calls are TRBV14 and TRBJ1-4; D unresolved. The ends were cut back, 4 bases at V and 3 bases at J, with 12 bases in the middle. The length of the CDR3 is 15 residues. CDR1 and CDR2 from the germline V gene are SGHDN and FVKESK. CDR3 nucleotides: TGTGCCAGCAGCCCAAATGGGGTGGCTAATGAAAAACTGTTTTTT. It translates to CASSPNGVANEKLFF.

This clone has just a few counts. The chain carries TRBV20-1 and TRBJ2-2; TRBD2 aligns across 14 bases. This CDR3 comprises 18 residues. Germline loops: CDR1 DFQATT, CDR2 SNEGSKA (reference sequence). J was trimmed by 4 bases and V by 4 bases; bases with no gene match: 11. CDR3 bases: TGCAGTGCTACTGAAGGACTAGCGGGAGGTATAGGCACCGGGGAGCTGTTTTTT. Its translation is CSATEGLAGGIGTGELFF.

This sequence joins TRBV7-9 and TRBJ1-2; unclear D gene. CDR3 length: 13 amino acids. Germline values: CDR1 SEHNR, CDR2 FQNEAQ (reference sequence). V was trimmed by 4 bases and J by 7 bases, leaving 13 bases between them. The CDR3 loop reads CASSYPPGVGYTF. The DNA of the CDR3 is TGTGCCAGCAGCTACCCCCCCGGCGTTGGCTACACCTTC.

The V and J genes are TRBV9 and TRBJ1-6; D gene ambiguous. The germline V gene has CDR1 SGDLS and CDR2 YYNGEE. Trimming took 0 bases from V and 7 from J, leaving 14 bases between them. The length of the CDR3 is 16 residues. The CDR3: CASSVDPGRLNSPLHF. The CDR3 DNA follows: TGTGCCAGCAGCGTAGATCCAGGCCGCCTAAATTCACCCCTCCACTTT. Full variable domain (missing parts from reference TRBV9 and TRBJ1-6): DSGVTQTPKHLITATGQRVTLRCSPRSGDLSVYWYQQSLDQGLQFLIQYYNGEERAKGNILERFSAQQFPDLHSELNLSSLELGDSALYFCASSVDPGRLNSPLHFGNGTRLTVT.

The rearrangement uses TRBV28 and TRBJ2-1; the D is unclear. Per germline, CDR1 MDHEN and CDR2 SYDVKM. Trimming stripped 6 bases from V and 4 bases from J, with 7 bases between. This CDR3 has 12 amino acids. CDR3 in amino acids: CASSESYNEQFF. The CDR3 region has the DNA TGTGCCAGCAGCGAATCGTACAATGAGCAGTTCTTC.

The chain is built from TRBV30 and TRBJ1-5; 7 bases align to TRBD1. V gave up 2 bases and J gave up 4 bases; unmatched junction bases: 20. In germline, CDR1 is GTSNPN, CDR2 SVGIG (reference sequence). The CDR3 totals 19 residues. CDR3 sequence (DNA): TGTGCCTGGAGTTTAGGGCGGGGAGGGGGCGAGGCTAGGAATCAGCCCCAGCATTTT. Residues: CAWSLGRGGGEARNQPQHF.

CDR3 residues: CASSSDRDNTGELFF. CDR3 DNA: TGCGCCAGCAGCTCCGACAGGGATAACACCGGGGAGCTGTTTTTT. The chain is built from TRBV5-1 and TRBJ2-2; 7 bases line up with TRBD1. Trimming took 3 bases from V and 2 from J; bases not matched to a gene: 4. CDR3 length equals 15 residues. Germline-derived CDR1 and CDR2 are SGHRS and YFSETQ.

This clone has just one count. This chain connects TRBV5-1 to TRBJ2-1; D not certain. From germline, CDR1 is SGHRS and CDR2 YFSETQ. V was clipped by 0 bases and J by 2 bases, with 3 bases between them. CDR3 length: 13 residues. Here the CDR3 DNA reads TGCGCCAGCAGCTTGGACGCCTACAATGAGCAGTTCTTC. Its translation: CASSLDAYNEQFF. The variable domain in full, with the rest retrieved from reference TRBV5-1 and TRBJ2-1, is KAGVTQTPRYLIKTRGQQVTLSCSPISGHRSVSWYQQTPGQGLQFLFEYFSETQRNKGNFPGRFSGRQFSNSRSEMNVSTLELGDSALYLCASSLDAYNEQFFGPGTRLTVL.

The CDR3 sequence: CASSLVAGVVETQYF. The CDR3 DNA reads as TGTGCCAGCAGCTTAGTAGCGGGAGTGGTGGAGACCCAGTACTTC. This chain joins TRBV7-2 and TRBJ2-5; 9 bases are shared with TRBD2. The CDR3 loop spans 15 amino acids. Germline values: CDR1 SGHTA, CDR2 FQGNSA. V dropped 1 base and J dropped 5; count of bases not matched to a gene: 5.

CDR3 sequence reads: CAWSGDQPQHF. The DNA of the CDR3 is TGTGCCTGGAGCGGAGATCAGCCCCAGCATTTT. The V call is TRBV30, the J call TRBJ1-5; D is unresolved. The CDR3 is made up of 11 amino acids. Germline V gives CDR1 GTSNPN, CDR2 SVGIG (reference sequence). V was trimmed by 3 bases and J by 5 bases, leaving 5 bases between them.

This sequence joins TRBV7-3 and TRBJ2-7, with 7 bases identical to TRBD1. This CDR3 region has 16 residues. Germline CDR1 is SGHTA and CDR2 is FQGTGA. J was trimmed by 3 bases and V by 5 bases; bases with no gene match: 13. The CDR3 loop is CASSPTRTGVRYEQYF. The CDR3 coding sequence is TGTGCCAGCAGCCCAACCCGCACAGGGGTACGCTACGAGCAGTACTTC.

On this clone: This CDR3 is missing its conserved last phenylalanine or tryptophan, likely due to a read error. The DNA is left out, because the CDR3 cannot be placed on it with certainty; the CDR3 is given as TCRdb lists it. The chain uses TRBV21-1 and TRBJ2-7; the D call in the table, TRBD1, was not verified against the DNA. TRBV21-1 constitutes a pseudogene. Termini included, the CDR3 measures 9 amino acids. The CDR3 loop is CASSNGHRL.

The V and J genes are TRBV5-1 and TRBJ2-5; 8 bases are shared with TRBD2. V dropped 0 bases and J dropped 4; count of bases not matched to a gene: 2. The CDR3 runs 14 residues. The V gene's germline CDR1 is SGHRS and CDR2 YFSETQ. CDR3 in amino acids: CASSLAGGVETQYF. CDR3 nucleotide sequence: TGCGCCAGCAGCTTGGCCGGGGGGGTAGAGACCCAGTACTTC.

This clone occurred once. CDR3 residues: CASSLGRGTNEKLFF. In nucleotides, the CDR3 is TGCGCCAGCAGCTTGGGAAGGGGAACTAATGAAAAACTGTTTTTT. This chain joins TRBV5-1 and TRBJ1-4, with D tentatively TRBD1 (5 bases). CDR1 is SGHRS, CDR2 YFSETQ, per germline. Trimming took 0 bases from V and 1 from J, leaving 7 bases between them. The CDR3 loop spans 15 amino acids.

There are a few counts of this clone. The chain employs TRBV6-4 and TRBJ2-2; the match to TRBD1 covers 7 bases. Per the germline V gene, CDR1 is MRHNA and CDR2 is SNTAGT. The V and J ends lost 6 bases and 7 bases, in that order; junction bases with no gene match: 8. The CDR3 is made up of 14 amino acids. CDR3 DNA: TGTGCCAGCAGAGCCGGACAGGCGAACGGGGAGCTGTTTTTT. Its translation: CASRAGQANGELFF.

The J gene is TRBJ1-5, the V gene TRBV6-1; D uncertain. The CDR3 loop spans 15 amino acids. Trimming cost V 5 bases and J 2 bases, with 13 bases left between them. Germline V gene lookup returns CDR1 MNHNS and CDR2 SASEGT. The CDR3 here is CASSFGRRGNQPQHF. The CDR3 nucleotides read TGTGCCAGCAGTTTTGGGAGGAGAGGCAATCAGCCCCAGCATTTT.

The rearrangement uses TRBV6-2 or TRBV6-3 and TRBJ2-3; D perhaps matches TRBD2 (5 bases). The V and J ends lost 2 bases and 0 bases respectively, with 15 bases between them. The CDR3 consists of 17 residues. Germline loops: CDR1 MNHEY, CDR2 SVGEGT. The CDR3 is CASSYVPLAGSTDTQYF. For the CDR3, the DNA is TGTGCCAGCAGTTACGTGCCTCTAGCAGGAAGCACAGATACGCAGTATTTT.

This chain uses TRBV6-5 with TRBJ2-1; D is unresolved. Trimming stripped 2 bases from V and 9 bases from J, with 11 bases between. Germline loops: CDR1 MNHEY, CDR2 SVGAGI. The CDR3 is made up of 13 amino acids. The chain's CDR3 is CASSYDGSREQFF. Written as DNA, the CDR3 is TGTGCCAGCAGTTACGACGGTAGTCGTGAGCAGTTCTTC.

This chain joins TRBV13 and TRBJ2-7, with D possibly being TRBD2 (6 bases). The germline CDR1 and CDR2 sequences are PRHDT and FYEKMQ (reference sequence). The CDR3 covers 14 residues. Trimming stripped 6 bases from V and 2 bases from J, with 14 bases between. CDR3 DNA sequence: TGTGCCAGCAGAAAAGCGACTAGAGCCTACGAGCAGTACTTC. It encodes CASRKATRAYEQYF. The entire variable domain, with the rest obtained from reference TRBV13 and TRBJ2-7, is as follows: AAGVIQSPRHLIKEKRETATLKCYPIPRHDTVYWYQQGPGQDPQFLISFYEKMQSDKGSIPDRFSAQQFSDYHSELNMSSLELGDSALYFCASRKATRAYEQYFGPGTRLTVT.

This clone was observed a few times. The chain carries TRBV19 and TRBJ1-6; TRBD1 is a possible D gene (5 bases). Looked up from germline, CDR1 is LNHDA and CDR2 is SQIVND (reference sequence). V gave up 5 bases and J gave up 10 bases, with 18 bases separating them. There are 15 residues in the CDR3. CDR3 DNA sequence: TGTGCCAGTAGTCCGACAGACAGCTGGGGGTCACCCCTCCACTTT. It specifies CASSPTDSWGSPLHF. Filled out from reference TRBV19 and TRBJ1-6, the complete variable domain reads DGGITQSPKYLFRKEGQNVTLSCEQNLNHDAMYWYRQDPGQGLRLIYYSQIVNDFQKGDIAEGYSVSREKKESFPLTVTSAQKNPTAFYLCASSPTDSWGSPLHFGNGTRLTVT.

The V and J genes are TRBV6-4 and TRBJ2-6; D is possibly TRBD2 (6 bases). CDR1 is MRHNA, CDR2 SNTAGT, per germline. The CDR3 covers 14 residues. The V end lost 4 bases, the J end lost 3 bases, and 7 bases lay between the germline ends. The CDR3 DNA reads TGTGCCAGCAGTGCGGGAGATGGGGCCAACGTCCTGACTTTC. Translating it yields CASSAGDGANVLTF.

The chain couples TRBV12-3 or TRBV12-4 to TRBJ2-7; D is unresolved. Deletions cut 4 bases from V and 6 bases from J, with 7 bases between. The CDR3 extends over 11 amino acids. The CDR3 loop is CASSSGFEQYF. CDR3 bases: TGTGCCAGCAGTTCCGGGTTCGAGCAGTACTTC.

This clone was found once. V is TRBV11-3 and J is TRBJ2-1, with 8 bases that match TRBD1. The CDR3 totals 13 residues. Germline V gene lookup returns CDR1 SGHNT and CDR2 YENEEA. Trimming at V came to 10 bases and at J to 3 bases, leaving 5 bases not matched to a gene. In DNA, the CDR3 is TGTGCCACTACAGGGGGGCTCTACAATGAGCAGTTCTTC. It translates to CATTGGLYNEQFF.

The chain is built from TRBV7-2 and TRBJ2-7; 8 bases are shared with TRBD2. There are 15 residues in the CDR3. In germline, CDR1 is SGHTA, CDR2 FQGNSA. J gave up 3 bases and V 0 bases, and 4 bases lay outside the gene matches. The CDR3 region is CASSLAPTSVYEQYF. The CDR3 nucleotides are TGTGCCAGCAGCTTAGCCCCGACTAGCGTCTACGAGCAGTACTTC.